The 18 T cell receptor beta chains reported below all come from one sample, sequenced in a study of blood T cells in healthy people across ages. PCR was performed a second time for about 7 to 12 cycles using a sample-barcoded 5' primer and a J-beta primer mix. One entry per CDR3 protein, called by TCRdb with MiXCR from the 5' RACE reads. The table lists 1.4 million or so distinct CDR3 sequences, 42% of them singletons, with around 4% in the top ten. The sequenced material came from blood. These receptor sequences come from a woman aged 18-30 years in good health.

This chain's CDR3 is CSARDQPHSNQPQHF. CDR3 in DNA: TGCAGTGCTAGGGACCAGCCTCATAGCAATCAGCCCCAGCATTTT. V is TRBV20-1 and J is TRBJ1-5; D remains ambiguous. CDR1 and CDR2 from the germline V gene are DFQATT and SNEGSKA (reference sequence). This CDR3 contains 15 residues. V shed 3 bases and J shed 0 bases, with 12 bases lying between them.

The V gene is TRBV6-6, the J gene TRBJ1-5; D unclear. CDR3 length equals 14 residues. CDR1 and CDR2 from the germline V gene are MNHNY and SVGAGI (reference sequence). V lost 7 bases and J lost 6, with 16 bases in between. CDR3 protein: CASTTRREAQPQHF. The CDR3 DNA reads TGTGCCAGCACCACAAGAAGGGAGGCTCAGCCCCAGCATTTT.

The chain recombines TRBV30 with TRBJ1-2; 8 bases agree with TRBD1. This CDR3 has 14 amino acids. The junction had 9 bases not matched to a gene; V was cut back by 1 base and J by 8 bases. From germline, CDR1 is GTSNPN and CDR2 SVGIG (reference sequence). In DNA form, the CDR3 reads TGTGCCTGGAGTGGGACAGGGTTAATTTTCGGCTACACCTTC. Protein sequence: CAWSGTGLIFGYTF.

This clonotype was picked up a small number of times. The chain uses TRBV12-5 and TRBJ1-2; D call uncertain. The CDR3 extends over 12 amino acids. The V and J ends lost 4 bases and 8 bases respectively, with 11 bases between them. CDR1 is LGHNT and CDR2 is FRNRAP in the germline V gene. The CDR3 loop reads CASGSPLSGYTF. The DNA for the CDR3 is TGTGCTAGTGGTTCCCCCTTGTCGGGCTACACCTTC.

This clonotype was seen ten or more times. This could be a read error, since a much larger clone is one nucleotide away. The CDR3 DNA reads TGTGCCAGCAGCTATAGACGAGCGGGAGGGTACGAGCAGTACTTC. It translates to CASSYRRAGGYEQYF. The chain joins TRBV7-2 to TRBJ2-7; TRBD2 aligns across 10 bases. V was clipped by 4 bases and J by 4 bases; unmatched bases: 7. The CDR3 has 15 residues. CDR1 and CDR2 from the germline V gene are SGHTA and FQGNSA.

J is TRBJ1-1 and V is TRBV6-2 or TRBV6-3, with a weak D call TRBD1 (5 bases). The V end lost 2 bases, the J end lost 7 bases, and 20 bases lay between the germline ends. The germline V gene encodes CDR1 MNHEY and CDR2 SVGEGT. There are 16 residues in the CDR3. CDR3 bases: TGTGCCAGCAGTTACGACGAAACTGGGGGAGGCAGTGAAGCTTTCTTT. The encoded protein is CASSYDETGGGSEAFF.

This clonotype was seen just once. This chain joins TRBV3-1 and TRBJ2-7; D perhaps matches TRBD2 (5 bases). Germline V lookup: CDR1 LGHDT, CDR2 YNNKEL (reference sequence). The CDR3 contains 15 residues. The V end was cut by 1 base, the J end by 3 bases, with 13 bases between. CDR3 nucleotides: TGTGCCAGCAGCCAAGGGACCACTAGAGGCTACGAGCAGTACTTC. Translated, it gives CASSQGTTRGYEQYF.

The chain links TRBV20-1 to TRBJ2-3; no firm D call. Germline values: CDR1 DFQATT, CDR2 SNEGSKA (reference sequence). The CDR3 length is 15 residues. V lost 5 bases and J 0 bases, leaving 15 bases between the germline ends. The CDR3 is CSALTSPWSTDTQYF. CDR3 DNA: TGCAGTGCTCTCACCTCCCCTTGGAGCACAGATACGCAGTATTTT.

J is TRBJ2-2 and V is TRBV6-9, with 8 bases that match TRBD1. The V gene end was trimmed by 4 bases and the J gene end by 1 base; junction bases not matched to a gene: 14. Germline values: CDR1 MNHGY, CDR2 SVAAGI. This CDR3 has 19 residues. The CDR3: CASSSGQGLPERNTGELFF. DNA for the CDR3: TGTGCCAGCAGTTCCGGACAGGGCCTGCCCGAAAGGAACACCGGGGAGCTGTTTTTT.

This clonotype was found a few times. The rearrangement links TRBV6-5 to TRBJ1-6; no clear D gene. The CDR3 totals 16 residues. Germline V CDR1 and CDR2: MNHEY, SVGAGI. V gave up 0 bases and J gave up 5 bases, with 11 bases separating them. CDR3 in DNA: TGTGCCAGCAGTTACTCGCCCAGAGTTAATAATTCACCCCTCCACTTT. It is translated as CASSYSPRVNNSPLHF.

This clonotype was counted between two and nine times. The V gene is TRBV25-1, the J gene TRBJ2-3; D gene uncertain. This CDR3 is 14 amino acids long. Trimming took 3 bases from V and 4 from J, leaving 11 bases between them. CDR1 is MGHDK and CDR2 is SYGVNS in the germline V gene. CDR3 in amino acids: CASSEQESADTQYF. CDR3 DNA sequence: TGTGCCAGCAGTGAGCAGGAAAGTGCAGATACGCAGTATTTT. The entire variable domain, with the rest obtained from reference TRBV25-1 and TRBJ2-3, is as follows: EADIYQTPRYLVIGTGKKITLECSQTMGHDKMYWYQQDPGMELHLIHYSYGVNSTEKGDLSSESTVSRIRTEHFPLTLESARPSHTSQYLCASSEQESADTQYFGPGTRLTVL.

The genes are TRBV27 and TRBJ2-1; unclear D gene. The J call may be incorrect, as the DNA end agrees better with TRBJ2-7. The germline V gene encodes CDR1 MNHEY and CDR2 SMNVEV (reference sequence). The CDR3 loop spans 14 amino acids. Here the CDR3 reads CASSSGFAYNEQYF. Written as DNA, the CDR3 is TGTGCCAGCAGTTCGGGCTTTGCCTACAATGAGCAGTACTTC.

This clonotype showed up just once. The rearrangement joins TRBV6-1 to TRBJ2-6; perhaps TRBD1 as D (6 bases). This CDR3 region has 18 residues. Germline V lookup: CDR1 MNHNS, CDR2 SASEGT. V was clipped by 0 bases and J by 1 base, with 13 bases between them. CDR3 in DNA: TGTGCCAGCAGTGAAGCGAGTGGGGGCAAGTCTGGGGCCAACGTCCTGACTTTC. Translating gives CASSEASGGKSGANVLTF.

This clonotype was counted only a few times. The gene calls are TRBV29-1 and TRBJ2-7; D unresolved. Germline CDR1 SQVTM, CDR2 ANQGSEA. There are 12 residues in the CDR3. V lost 6 bases, J lost 3 bases, and 12 bases lay in between. The CDR3 coding sequence is TGCAGCGTAAGAAGCATCCACTACGAGCAGTACTTC. Protein product: CSVRSIHYEQYF.

This chain links TRBV27 with TRBJ2-4, with D perhaps assigned TRBD1 or TRBD2 (5 bases each). The V end lost 3 bases, the J end lost 13 bases, and 22 bases lay between the germline ends. This CDR3 spans 15 amino acids. Germline V gene lookup returns CDR1 MNHEY and CDR2 SMNVEV (reference sequence). CDR3 region: CASSFGTEAYNEQYF. The CDR3 DNA is TGTGCCAGCAGTTTTGGGACGGAGGCCTACAATGAGCAGTACTTC.

The chain couples TRBV5-1 to TRBJ2-1; perhaps D is TRBD1 or TRBD2 (5 bases each). Germline-derived CDR1 and CDR2 are SGHRS and YFSETQ. Trimming stripped 4 bases from V and 12 bases from J, with 23 bases between. The CDR3 loop spans 15 amino acids. In DNA form, the CDR3 reads TGCGCCAGCAGCCTGCTACCGGTGGGGGATATTGTGCAGTTCTTC. Encoded protein: CASSLLPVGDIVQFF.

V gene TRBV20-1 combines with J gene TRBJ1-5; 7 nucleotides line up with TRBD1. The J segment lost 0 bases and the V segment lost 6 bases, leaving 5 bases of the junction unmatched. The CDR3 contains 14 residues. Per the germline V gene, CDR1 is DFQATT and CDR2 is SNEGSKA (reference sequence). The CDR3 region is CSATRQGSNQPQHF. DNA for the CDR3: TGCAGTGCCACCCGACAGGGTAGCAATCAGCCCCAGCATTTT.

Only one count was recorded for this clonotype. The CDR3 ends on some other residue instead of the conserved phenylalanine or tryptophan, so this is likely a read error. The V call is TRBV4-1, the J call TRBJ2-7; TRBD1 matches 7 bases. Germline V CDR1 and CDR2: MGHRA, YSYEKL. The trim removed 0 bases at V and 3 bases at J, leaving 5 bases unmatched. CDR3 length equals 15 residues. CDR3 protein: CASSQDGDRVYEQYL. The CDR3 DNA reads TGCGCCAGCAGCCAAGATGGGGACAGAGTCTACGAGCAGTACTTA.